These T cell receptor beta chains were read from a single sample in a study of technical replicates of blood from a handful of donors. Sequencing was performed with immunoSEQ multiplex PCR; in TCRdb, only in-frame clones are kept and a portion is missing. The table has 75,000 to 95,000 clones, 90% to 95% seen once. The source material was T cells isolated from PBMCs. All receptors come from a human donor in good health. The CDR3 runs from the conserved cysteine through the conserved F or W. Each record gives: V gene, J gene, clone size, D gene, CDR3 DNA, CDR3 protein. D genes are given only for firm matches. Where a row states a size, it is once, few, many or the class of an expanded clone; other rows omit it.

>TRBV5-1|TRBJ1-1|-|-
TGCGCCAGCAGCTTGGGTTCAGGGTGGGACACTGAAGCTTTCTTT
CASSLGSGWDTEAFF
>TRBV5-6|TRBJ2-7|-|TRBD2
TGTGCCAGCAGCCCCACCTCAAGCGGGATCACCCACGAGCAGTACTTC
CASSPTSSGITHEQYF
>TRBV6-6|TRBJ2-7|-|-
TGTGCCAGCAGTTACGCCCTGGGGGCCTTGCTGTACTTC
CASSYALGALLYF
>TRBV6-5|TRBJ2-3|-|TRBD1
TGTGCCAGCAGTCCACAGGGGATGGATACAGATACGCAGTATTTT
CASSPQGMDTDTQYF
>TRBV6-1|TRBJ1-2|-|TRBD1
TGTGCCAGCAGTGCCACCGGGACAGTTTTTTATGGCTACACCTTC
CASSATGTVFYGYTF
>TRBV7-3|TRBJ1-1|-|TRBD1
TGTGCCAGCAGCGCCACAGGGGCCTTCGATGAAGCTTTCTTT
CASSATGAFDEAFF
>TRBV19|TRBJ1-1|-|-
TGTGCCAGTACCCCATGGGAGGGGTACTTGAACACTGAAGCTTTCTTT
CASTPWEGYLNTEAFF
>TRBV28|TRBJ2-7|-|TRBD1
TGTGCCAGCAGAGGGTCGACAGGGACCTACGAGCAGTACTTC
CASRGSTGTYEQYF
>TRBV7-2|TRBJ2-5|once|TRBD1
TGTGCCAGCAGTTCGCCCCTGGACAGGGTACAAGAGACCCAGTACTTC
CASSSPLDRVQETQYF
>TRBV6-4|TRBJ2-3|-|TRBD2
TGTGCCAGCAGTTTAAATAGCGGGGGATTAGGAGATACGCAGTATTTT
CASSLNSGGLGDTQYF
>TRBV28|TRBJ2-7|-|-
TGTGCCAGCATAGACAGGTCAAACTACGAGCAGTACTTC
CASIDRSNYEQYF
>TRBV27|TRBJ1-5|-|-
TGTGCCAGCTCCAGAGAGTGGGGCGGTCAGCCCCAGCATTTT
CASSREWGGQPQHF
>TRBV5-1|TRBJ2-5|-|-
TGCGCCAGCAGCGTTGGCAACTATCAAGAGACCCAGTACTTC
CASSVGNYQETQYF
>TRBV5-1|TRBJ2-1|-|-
TGCGCCAGCAGCATCCTAACCGGGACTGACAATGAGCAGTTCTTC
CASSILTGTDNEQFF
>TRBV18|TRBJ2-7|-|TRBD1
TGTGCCAGCTCCCAAAGGACAGGCGACTTAAGCTCCTACGAGCAGTACTTC
CASSQRTGDLSSYEQYF
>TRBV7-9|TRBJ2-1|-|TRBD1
TGTGCCAGCAGCTTAGCGCATGGGACAGGGGACAATGAGCAGTTCTTC
CASSLAHGTGDNEQFF
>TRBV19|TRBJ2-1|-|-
TGTGCCAGTAGTATTATAAGACGGGACTACAATGAGCAGTTCTTC
CASSIIRRDYNEQFF
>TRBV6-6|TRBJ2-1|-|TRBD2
TGTGCCAGCAGAACACTAGCGGGGGGGGTCAATGAGCAGTTCTTC
CASRTLAGGVNEQFF
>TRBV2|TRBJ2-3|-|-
TGTGCCAGCAGTGCCGGAGGCACAGATACGCAGTATTTT
CASSAGGTDTQYF
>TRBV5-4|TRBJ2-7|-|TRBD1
TGTGCCAGCAGCCTGGACAGGGGTACCTACGAGCAGTACTTC
CASSLDRGTYEQYF
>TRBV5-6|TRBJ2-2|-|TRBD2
TGTGCCAGCAGCTGGGGACTAGTGGGGACCGGGGAGCTGTTTTTT
CASSWGLVGTGELFF
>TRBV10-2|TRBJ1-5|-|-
TGCGCCAGCAGTCCTACGCAGGGGTACGTTCAGCCCCAGCATTTT
CASSPTQGYVQPQHF
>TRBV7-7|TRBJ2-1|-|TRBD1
TGTGCCAGCAGCCCTTTGGGACAGGTCAATGAGCAGTTCTTC
CASSPLGQVNEQFF
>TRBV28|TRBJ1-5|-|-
TGTGCCAGCACCATGGGGGGGGTCGATGTTCAGCCCCAGCATTTT
CASTMGGVDVQPQHF
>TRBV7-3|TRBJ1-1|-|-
TGTGCCAGCAGCTTCGGGGGGGAGGGGAGCACTGAAGCTTTCTTT
CASSFGGEGSTEAFF
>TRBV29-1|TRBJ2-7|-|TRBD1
TGCAGCGGGAGCCGGGACAGAGGCTACGAGCAGTACTTC
CSGSRDRGYEQYF
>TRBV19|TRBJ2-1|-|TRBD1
TGTGCCAGTACCCGGGACAGGGGAACCTACAATGAGCAGTTCTTC
CASTRDRGTYNEQFF
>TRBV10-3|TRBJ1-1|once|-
TGTGCCATCAGTGGGGGAGTTTACAACACTGAAGCTTTCTTT
CAISGGVYNTEAFF
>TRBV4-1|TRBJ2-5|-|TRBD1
TGCGCCAGCAGCCAAGGGGACAGACCCCAAGAGACCCAGTACTTC
CASSQGDRPQETQYF
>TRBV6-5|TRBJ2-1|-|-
TGTGCCAGCAGTTGGGGCGGGAACGGTAATGAGCAGTTCTTC
CASSWGGNGNEQFF
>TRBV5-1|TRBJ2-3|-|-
TGCGCCAGCAGCTTGGTGGGACTCCTCACAGATACGCAGTATTTT
CASSLVGLLTDTQYF
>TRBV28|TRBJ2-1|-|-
TGTGCCAGCGGGCTTTCCAATGAGCAGTTCTTC
CASGLSNEQFF
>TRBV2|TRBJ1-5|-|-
TGTGCCAGCAGTGCGAAGGGGTACACGTATAGCAATCAGCCCCAGCATTTT
CASSAKGYTYSNQPQHF
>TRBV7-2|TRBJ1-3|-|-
TGTGCCAGCAGCGGGTGGACAGTCTCTGGAAACACCATATATTTT
CASSGWTVSGNTIYF
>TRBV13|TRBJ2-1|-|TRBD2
TGTGCCAGCAGCCCAGGACTAGCGGGAGCCATACGGGGGAGATATGAGCAGTTCTTC
CASSPGLAGAIRGRYEQFF
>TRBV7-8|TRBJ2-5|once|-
TGTGCCAGCAGCCCGGGGGGCGGGGAGACCCAGTACTTC
CASSPGGGETQYF